Listed here are 12 T cell receptor beta chains from one sample, sequenced in a study of CD8 T cells in Susac syndrome. RNA, at 0.5 to 1 ug, was reverse transcribed with random hexamers. MiXCR, applied by TCRdb to the immunoSEQ multiplex PCR reads, yields one record per CDR3 protein. The table lists approximately 150,000 distinct CDR3 sequences, roughly 95% of them singletons. Sequencing used CD4+ T cells from PBMCs. Source of these receptors: a human donor in good health.

The V gene is TRBV4-1, the J gene TRBJ2-1; TRBD2 might be the D (5 bases). V was pared by 4 bases and J by 3 bases, with 13 bases between. CDR1 is MGHRA and CDR2 is YSYEKL in the germline V gene. This CDR3 is 15 amino acids long. The CDR3 coding sequence is TGCGCCAGCAGCCCGGGGATGGCTTACTACAATGAGCAGTTCTTC. Protein product: CASSPGMAYYNEQFF.

V usage is TRBV29-1 and J usage is TRBJ2-3; possibly TRBD1 for D (6 bases). Germline V gives CDR1 SQVTM, CDR2 ANQGSEA. This CDR3 has 13 residues. V was pared by 7 bases and J by 4 bases, with 15 bases between. CDR3 region: CSGQGWGADTQYF. CDR3 nucleotides: TGCAGCGGCCAGGGGTGGGGCGCAGATACGCAGTATTTT.

This clonotype was detected once. The rearrangement joins TRBV4-1 to TRBJ1-2, with D possibly TRBD1 on 6 matching bases. V lost 1 base and J 2 bases, leaving 11 bases between the germline ends. There are 15 residues in the CDR3. CDR1 is MGHRA, CDR2 YSYEKL, per germline. The CDR3 DNA is TGCGCCAGCAGCCAAGCCGGGACAAACAACTATGGCTACACCTTC. Its translation: CASSQAGTNNYGYTF.

The chain has TRBV7-8 and TRBJ2-5; D not resolved. From germline, CDR1 is SGHVS and CDR2 FQNEAQ. The CDR3 has 13 amino acids. Trimming took 5 bases from V and 5 from J, leaving 12 bases between them. The CDR3 region has the DNA TGTGCCAGCAGCCCAGCCGTGGGTGAGACCCAGTACTTC. Translation: CASSPAVGETQYF.

CDR3 DNA sequence: TGCAGTGCTGTGGGACAGGGTTATCAGCCCCAGCATTTT. Translating it yields CSAVGQGYQPQHF. The rearrangement uses TRBV20-1 and TRBJ1-5, with 9 nucleotides matching TRBD1. The CDR3 is made up of 13 amino acids. After removal of 5 bases from V and 5 bases from J, the junction contained 4 bases not matched to a gene. The germline gives CDR1 DFQATT, CDR2 SNEGSKA (reference sequence).

On this clonotype itself: It is unclear where the CDR3 begins or ends on the DNA, so no DNA is shown, and the CDR3 is as TCRdb lists it. The chain is built from TRBV6-6 and TRBJ2-2. Germline CDR1 reads MNHNY; CDR2 reads SVGAGI (reference sequence). The CDR3 spans 11 amino acids, including both terminal residues. This chain's CDR3 is CASMTFGELFF.

The chain uses TRBV3-1 and TRBJ1-6, with TRBD1 as a possible D gene (5 bases). The CDR3 spans 15 residues. CDR1 is LGHDT, CDR2 YNNKEL, per germline (reference sequence). The V gene lost 2 bases and the J gene lost 6 bases, with 11 bases spanning the gap. The CDR3 DNA follows: TGTGCCAGCAGCCAAAGCCTGGGGCCTAATTCACCCCTCCACTTT. The encoded protein is CASSQSLGPNSPLHF.

This clonotype was found a few times. The chain links TRBV2 to TRBJ2-4; 7 bases align to TRBD1. The CDR3 extends over 14 amino acids. V lost 9 bases to trimming and J lost 0 bases; unmatched junction nucleotides: 5. Germline CDR1 is SNHLY and CDR2 is FYNNEI. This chain's CDR3 is CASGTDLAKNIQYF. The CDR3 nucleotides read TGTGCCAGTGGGACAGATCTAGCCAAAAACATTCAGTACTTC.

The chain carries TRBV5-1 and TRBJ1-4; D uncertain. Germline loops: CDR1 SGHRS, CDR2 YFSETQ. The CDR3 spans 14 residues. Trimming cost V 9 bases and J 0 bases, with 12 bases left between them. The CDR3 nucleotides read TGCGCCACCCGAGGTTCGACAACTAATGAAAAACTGTTTTTT. This encodes CATRGSTTNEKLFF.

The genes are TRBV23-1 and TRBJ1-1; D is possibly TRBD1 (6 bases). TRBV23-1 is classed as an ORF, of uncertain function. CDR3 length: 17 residues. The germline V and J ends were trimmed by 6 bases and 1 base, with 21 bases remaining between them. CDR3 loop: CASSLAVGGSGNTEAFF. CDR3 nucleotides: TGCGCCAGCAGCCTTGCGGTCGGGGGCTCGGGGAACACTGAAGCTTTCTTT.

V usage is TRBV3-1 and J usage is TRBJ2-2; tentatively, D is TRBD2 (6 bases). V shed 3 bases and J shed 4 bases, with 12 bases lying between them. The CDR3 totals 15 residues. The germline gives CDR1 LGHDT, CDR2 YNNKEL (reference sequence). The CDR3 DNA reads as TGTGCCAGCAGCCACGGAGGGACGGTCACCGGGGAGCTGTTTTTT. Its translation: CASSHGGTVTGELFF.

This clonotype was counted a few times. V usage is TRBV6-6 and J usage is TRBJ2-5, with 11 nucleotides matching TRBD1. The CDR3 has 15 residues. Unmatched junction bases numbered 4, after V lost 6 bases and J lost 1 base. Looked up from germline, CDR1 is MNHNY and CDR2 is SVGAGI (reference sequence). The CDR3 protein is CASSPGQGVQETQYF. The CDR3 DNA reads TGTGCCAGCAGCCCGGGACAGGGGGTCCAAGAGACCCAGTACTTC.